These T cell receptor beta chains were read from a single sample in a study of control samples from healthy donors and cancer patients. Method: immunoSEQ multiplex PCR; TCRdb's copy keeps in-frame clones and lacks some. This table has around 96,000 clones, over 90% appearing once. Input material: blood. The receptors were gathered from a man aged 18 to 30 in good health. Both conserved end residues are part of each CDR3. A D gene is named only where the DNA matches it firmly. Part of the rows lack a size; the others show once, few, many or a class for expanded clones.

CASSEALGNEQYF	TGTGCCAGCAGTGAAGCGCTAGGGAACGAGCAGTACTTC	TRBJ2-7	TRBV6-1	NA	NA
CASSLAVTEAFF	TGTGCCAGCAGCTTAGCAGTTACTGAAGCTTTCTTT	TRBJ1-1	TRBV13	NA	NA
CASTIRDEPQHF	TGTGCCAGCACTATTCGGGACGAGCCCCAGCATTTT	TRBJ1-5	TRBV6-5	few	NA
CASSPFSGEGQPQHF	TGTGCCAGCTCACCTTTCTCAGGGGAGGGTCAGCCCCAGCATTTT	TRBJ1-5	TRBV18	once	NA
CASSSYDHYEQYF	TGTGCCAGCAGCTCCTACGACCACTACGAGCAGTACTTC	TRBJ2-7	TRBV5-6	NA	NA
CASSLGRVENDEQYF	TGCGCCAGCAGCTTGGGTAGGGTTGAGAACGACGAGCAGTACTTC	TRBJ2-7	TRBV5-1	NA	NA
CASSSLFKSRGGGETQYF	TGTGCCAGCAGCTCCTTATTTAAATCCCGGGGGGGAGGAGAGACCCAGTACTTC	TRBJ2-5	TRBV5-4	NA	TRBD2
CASSTFRDRFLTEAFF	TGTGCCAGCAGCACGTTCCGGGACAGGTTTCTCACTGAAGCTTTCTTT	TRBJ1-1	TRBV21-1	NA	NA
CASSYKGAYEQYF	TGTGCCAGCAGCTACAAGGGGGCCTACGAGCAGTACTTC	TRBJ2-7	TRBV27	NA	NA
CASSPGQGAEVGYTF	TGTGCCAGCAGTCCAGGACAGGGGGCAGAAGTTGGCTACACCTTC	TRBJ1-2	TRBV6-5	NA	TRBD1
CASSPAAGGSSYNEQFF	TGTGCCAGCTCACCCGCCGCGGGGGGGAGCTCCTACAATGAGCAGTTCTTC	TRBJ2-1	TRBV18	NA	TRBD2
CASRGRIDQETQYF	TGCGCCAGCAGGGGCAGGATAGACCAAGAGACCCAGTACTTC	TRBJ2-5	TRBV5-1	once	NA
CASSLEGTGSDEQYF	TGTGCCAGCAGCTTAGAGGGGACAGGGTCGGACGAGCAGTACTTC	TRBJ2-7	TRBV11-3	NA	TRBD1
CASSLGNQPQHF	TGTGCCAGCAGTTTAGGTAATCAGCCCCAGCATTTT	TRBJ1-5	TRBV28	NA	NA
CASSSEYLDGYTF	TGTGCCAGCAGTTCTGAGTACCTTGATGGCTACACCTTC	TRBJ1-2	TRBV27	once	NA
CAWSGILQSPKTEAFF	TGTGCCTGGAGTGGGATACTCCAATCGCCAAAAACCGAAGCTTTCTTT	TRBJ1-1	TRBV30	NA	NA
CASSQAQESNQPQHF	TGTGCCAGCAGCCAAGCCCAGGAAAGCAATCAGCCCCAGCATTTT	TRBJ1-5	TRBV4-2	NA	NA
CASSSGQINQPQHF	TGCGCCAGCAGTTCGGGACAGATCAATCAGCCCCAGCATTTT	TRBJ1-5	TRBV10-2	NA	TRBD1
CASSQDNFRKETQYF	TGTGCCAGCAGCCAAGATAACTTCCGAAAGGAGACCCAGTACTTC	TRBJ2-5	TRBV14	NA	NA
CASSYALSSGNTIYF	TGTGCCAGCAGTTACGCCCTGAGCTCTGGAAACACCATATATTTT	TRBJ1-3	TRBV6-5	NA	NA
CATSAPGTSGLLFF	TGTGCCACCAGTGCCCCCGGGACTAGCGGGTTGCTGTTCTTC	TRBJ2-1	TRBV24-1	NA	TRBD2
CATSRETGTGYNEQFF	TGTGCCACCAGCAGAGAAACCGGGACTGGCTACAATGAGCAGTTCTTC	TRBJ2-1	TRBV15	NA	NA
CASSDSQGGNTEAFF	TGTGCCAGCAGTGATTCACAGGGGGGGAACACTGAAGCTTTCTTT	TRBJ1-1	TRBV2	NA	TRBD1
CASSLSPYEQYF	TGTGCCAGCAGCTTGTCTCCCTACGAGCAGTACTTC	TRBJ2-7	TRBV7-2	NA	NA
CASSLDGGTSTDTQYF	TGTGCCAGCAGTCTAGACGGGGGAACTAGCACAGATACGCAGTATTTT	TRBJ2-3	TRBV2	NA	NA
CASKKGTEWNTIYF	TGTGCCAGTAAGAAGGGGACTGAGTGGAACACCATATATTTT	TRBJ1-3	TRBV19	NA	NA
CASTQNRRPQHF	TGTGCCAGCACTCAAAATCGTCGGCCCCAGCATTTT	TRBJ1-5	TRBV6-5	NA	NA
CASSPLLAGDEQFF	TGTGCCAGCTCACCACTTCTAGCGGGGGACGAGCAGTTCTTC	TRBJ2-1	TRBV18	NA	TRBD2
CASSLAGGGQPQHF	TGTGCCAGCAGCTTAGCCGGAGGAGGTCAGCCCCAGCATTTT	TRBJ1-5	TRBV7-2	NA	NA
CAWKRRGVQETQYF	TGTGCCTGGAAGAGGCGGGGGGTACAAGAGACCCAGTACTTC	TRBJ2-5	TRBV30	NA	TRBD2
CASSTDTGTEYGYTF	TGTGCCAGTAGTACAGATACCGGGACGGAGTATGGCTACACCTTC	TRBJ1-2	TRBV19	NA	NA
CASSLGRGGTGELFF	TGTGCCAGCAGCTTAGGCAGGGGAGGCACCGGGGAGCTGTTTTTT	TRBJ2-2	TRBV11-2	NA	NA
CASSLVALGQAMNEKLFF	TGTGCCAGCAGCTTAGTCGCCCTGGGACAGGCGATGAATGAAAAACTGTTTTTT	TRBJ1-4	TRBV7-2	NA	TRBD1
CASSSIYEQYF	TGTGCCAGCAGCTCCATATACGAGCAGTACTTC	TRBJ2-7	TRBV7-9	NA	NA
CASSREANQPQHF	TGTGCCAGCAGCCGGGAAGCTAATCAGCCCCAGCATTTT	TRBJ1-5	TRBV6-4	NA	NA
CASSGIGGPKNTEAFF	TGCGCCAGCAGCGGCATCGGGGGACCCAAGAACACTGAAGCTTTCTTT	TRBJ1-1	TRBV4-1	NA	NA
CASRNSYEQYF	TGTGCCAGCAGGAACTCCTACGAGCAGTACTTC	TRBJ2-7	TRBV6-5	NA	NA
CASSLVGSSSYNEQFF	TGCGCCAGCAGCTTGGTGGGTTCAAGCTCCTACAATGAGCAGTTCTTC	TRBJ2-1	TRBV5-1	NA	NA
CASSFPGQADTGELFF	TGTGCCAGCAGCTTCCCGGGACAGGCTGACACCGGGGAGCTGTTTTTT	TRBJ2-2	TRBV7-8	NA	TRBD1
CASSSDPQNTEAFF	TGTGCCAGCAGTTCGGACCCACAGAACACTGAAGCTTTCTTT	TRBJ1-1	TRBV5-4	NA	NA